Each of the 25 T cell receptor beta chains below was sequenced from the same sample in a study of breast tumors, draining lymph nodes, adjacent tissues. TCRdb recomputed calls from the multiplex PCR reads with MiXCR, one row per CDR3 protein. The table has 200,000 or so distinct CDR3 sequences, over 25% seen once. Axillary draining lymph nodes of breast cancer patients supplied the node samples. Sequencing was done on a sample of axillary lymph node tissue. The receptors shown here come from a female donor with breast cancer. Some clones in this sample may be carry-over from other donors' samples.

This clonotype appeared many times. The J gene is TRBJ2-5, the V gene TRBV7-9; perhaps D is TRBD1 or TRBD2 (5 bases each). This CDR3 spans 13 amino acids. Trimming removed 3 bases from V and 7 bases from J, with 12 bases in between. CDR1 SEHNR and CDR2 FQNEAQ come from the germline V gene (reference sequence). CDR3 loop: CASSFRGEGTQYF. CDR3 bases: TGTGCCAGCAGCTTTCGAGGGGAAGGGACCCAGTACTTC.

This clonotype was counted many times. V and J are TRBV7-2 and TRBJ1-6; D is undetermined. This CDR3 contains 15 residues. Germline CDR1 and CDR2: SGHTA and FQGNSA. Trimming cost V 1 base and J 7 bases, with 11 bases left between them. As DNA, the CDR3 is TGTGCCAGCAGCTTAGGTCGCTGGAGAAATTCACCCCTCCACTTT. This translates into CASSLGRWRNSPLHF.

About this clonotype: A much larger clonotype is one base distant, so this may be a read error. The genes are TRBV3-1 and TRBJ2-2, with D unresolved. The CDR3 totals 13 residues. V was cut by 8 bases and J by 4 bases, with 11 bases left in between. Germline V gene lookup returns CDR1 LGHDT and CDR2 YNNKEL (reference sequence). The CDR3 region is CASGRVTTGELFF. DNA of the CDR3: TGTGCCAGCGGCCGAGTTACCACCGGGGAGCTGTTTTTT.

The V call is TRBV24-1, the J call TRBJ2-1; 10 bases map to TRBD2. The V gene end was trimmed by 8 bases and the J gene end by 7 bases; junction bases not matched to a gene: 1. CDR3 size: 12 residues. Per the germline V gene, CDR1 is KGHDR and CDR2 is SFDVKD. CDR3 coding DNA: TGTGCCACCACGACTAGCGGGAATGAGCAGTTCTTC. Encoded protein: CATTTSGNEQFF.

Comment on this clonotype: With a much larger clone just one base away, this may be a read error. As the CDR3 is not closed by the conserved phenylalanine or tryptophan, this likely results from a read error. As DNA, the CDR3 is TGTGCCAGCAGGAGAGCGGACAGAGCCTACAATGAGCAGTTCGTC. Translation: CASRRADRAYNEQFV. The chain couples TRBV6-1 to TRBJ2-1; a possible D gene is TRBD1 (6 bases). Germline V lookup: CDR1 MNHNS, CDR2 SASEGT. The length of the CDR3 is 15 residues. V was shortened by 6 bases and J by 2 bases, with 14 bases between the two germline ends.

This clonotype came up many times. The chain joins TRBV7-2 to TRBJ2-1, with 11 bases matching TRBD2. The CDR3 extends over 17 amino acids. Germline V lookup: CDR1 SGHTA, CDR2 FQGNSA. J lost 10 bases, V lost 0 bases, and 11 bases had no gene match. The CDR3 nucleotides read TGTGCCAGCAGCTTAGCGGCACGGGCTAGCGGGGGGAGGGAGCAGTTCTTC. Amino acid sequence: CASSLAARASGGREQFF.

The rearrangement joins TRBV5-1 to TRBJ1-1; D is uncertain. The CDR3 is made up of 15 amino acids. V dropped 6 bases and J dropped 0 bases, with 15 bases sitting between them. Looked up from germline, CDR1 is SGHRS and CDR2 is YFSETQ. The CDR3 sequence: CASNLGSALNTEAFF. CDR3 DNA sequence: TGCGCCAGCAACCTTGGATCAGCACTGAACACTGAAGCTTTCTTT. The whole variable domain, remainder taken from reference TRBV5-1 and TRBJ1-1, is KAGVTQTPRYLIKTRGQQVTLSCSPISGHRSVSWYQQTPGQGLQFLFEYFSETQRNKGNFPGRFSGRQFSNSRSEMNVSTLELGDSALYLCASNLGSALNTEAFFGQGTRLTVV.

This clonotype was recorded at least ten times. This sequence joins TRBV2 and TRBJ2-1; D gene ambiguous. Germline CDR1 SNHLY, CDR2 FYNNEI. The CDR3 extends over 11 amino acids. V was clipped by 7 bases and J by 7 bases, with 8 bases between them. In DNA form, the CDR3 reads TGTGCCAGCATGGGTTTTAATGAGCAGTTCTTC. This gives the protein CASMGFNEQFF. Combining the CDR3 with reference TRBV2 and TRBJ2-1 gives the whole variable domain EPEVTQTPSHQVTQMGQEVILRCVPISNHLYFYWYRQILGQKVEFLVSFYNNEISEKSEIFDDQFSVERPDGSNFTLKIRSTKLEDSAMYFCASMGFNEQFFGPGTRLTVL.

This clonotype came up many times. The J gene is TRBJ2-1, the V gene TRBV12-3 or TRBV12-4, with 9 nucleotides matching TRBD2. The CDR3 loop spans 15 amino acids. The V and J ends lost 5 bases and 8 bases, in that order; junction bases with no gene match: 10. The CDR3 DNA reads as TGTGCCAGCAGTCAAGGGACTAGCAATGAATATGAGCAGTTCTTC. It translates to CASSQGTSNEYEQFF.

This clonotype was found many times. V usage is TRBV6-1 and J usage is TRBJ1-6; the D gene is possibly TRBD1 (5 bases). CDR3 size: 19 residues. CDR1 MNHNS and CDR2 SASEGT come from the germline V gene. V was trimmed by 5 bases and J by 0 bases, leaving 20 bases between them. CDR3 sequence: CASSRQGPTVSSYNSPLHF. CDR3 DNA sequence: TGTGCCAGCAGTCGTCAGGGACCGACAGTGAGCTCCTATAATTCACCCCTCCACTTT.

This clonotype showed up many times. The chain recombines TRBV15 with TRBJ1-4; D ambiguous. CDR1 LNHNV and CDR2 YYDKDF come from the germline V gene (reference sequence). V lost 0 bases, J lost 8 bases, and 13 bases lay in between. The CDR3 length is 15 residues. In DNA, the CDR3 is TGTGCCACCAGCAGAGAGAAGGGAACGGTCGAAAAACTGTTTTTT. Residues: CATSREKGTVEKLFF.

Details on this clonotype: It may be a read error: a sequence one base away is much more abundant. V usage is TRBV5-5 and J usage is TRBJ2-7, with 10 bases matching TRBD1. The germline V gene has CDR1 SGHKS and CDR2 YYEKEE (reference sequence). The CDR3 contains 17 residues. Trimming took 3 bases from V and 2 from J; bases not matched to a gene: 11. CDR3 nucleotide sequence: TGTGCCAGCAGCTACCCCCGGGCGGGGACAGGGGCCTACGAGCAGTACTTC. Its translation is CASSYPRAGTGAYEQYF.

There are many counts of this clonotype. This chain links TRBV4-1 with TRBJ2-3; 7 bases map to TRBD2. Germline V CDR1 and CDR2: MGHRA, YSYEKL. The V gene end was trimmed by 0 bases and the J gene end by 0 bases; junction bases not matched to a gene: 6. This CDR3 has 17 amino acids. The CDR3 nucleotides are TGCGCCAGCAGCCAAGAGGCGGCGGGGGTTAGCACAGATACGCAGTATTTT. Protein product: CASSQEAAGVSTDTQYF.

In the case of this clonotype: Being one base from a much bigger clone, this may be a read error. The V call is TRBV6-1, the J call TRBJ2-3; the match to TRBD1 covers 7 bases. The ends lost 11 bases at V and 2 bases at J; junction bases unmatched: 7. Germline CDR1 MNHNS, CDR2 SASEGT. CDR3 length: 13 amino acids. The CDR3 nucleotides are TGTGCCCGCGACAGGGATTTCACAGATACGCAGTATTTT. Translation gives CARDRDFTDTQYF.

This clonotype was counted many times. V usage is TRBV20-1 and J usage is TRBJ2-5, with D uncertain. The CDR3 is made up of 20 amino acids. The germline gives CDR1 DFQATT, CDR2 SNEGSKA (reference sequence). Deletions cut 3 bases from V and 1 base from J, with 30 bases between. The CDR3 here is CSARRRSGNTLILPQETQYF. DNA for the CDR3: TGCAGTGCTAGGCGGAGATCTGGTAACACTCTTATCCTTCCCCAAGAGACCCAGTACTTC.

This clonotype was recorded at least ten times. V usage is TRBV5-6 and J usage is TRBJ1-2; 8 nucleotides line up with TRBD1. This CDR3 contains 14 residues. Trimming took 1 base from V and 6 from J; bases not matched to a gene: 5. CDR1 and CDR2 from the germline V gene are SGHDT and YYEEEE. The CDR3 protein is CASSLRQGADGYTF. CDR3 nucleotides: TGTGCCAGCAGCTTGAGGCAGGGGGCCGATGGCTACACCTTC.

There are many counts of this clonotype. One junction end disagrees with the germline gene, perhaps due to a read error. The gene calls are TRBV7-2 and TRBJ1-2; TRBD1 matches 11 bases. The CDR3 has 15 residues. Germline loops: CDR1 SGHTA, CDR2 FQGNSA. The DNA of the CDR3 is TGTGCCAGCAGCTCCCCGGACAGGGGGCTTCAGGGCTACCCCTTC. Protein: CASSSPDRGLQGYPF.

The table lists this clonotype with many counts. This rearrangement joins TRBV7-8 to TRBJ1-2, with unresolved D. The CDR3 has 15 amino acids. CDR1 is SGHVS, CDR2 FQNEAQ, per germline. V was shortened by 1 base and J by 0 bases, with 9 bases between the two germline ends. CDR3 in DNA: TGTGCCAGCAGCTTAGATAGCGCTACTAACTATGGCTACACCTTC. Translating gives CASSLDSATNYGYTF.

This clonotype occurred many times. The J gene is TRBJ2-5, the V gene TRBV14; TRBD2 might be the D (6 bases). V was clipped by 0 bases and J by 0 bases, with 11 bases between them. Looked up from germline, CDR1 is SGHDN and CDR2 is FVKESK. This CDR3 region has 16 residues. CDR3 nucleotides: TGTGCCAGCAGCCAAGACTTCGGGGGATACCAAGAGACCCAGTACTTC. As protein: CASSQDFGGYQETQYF.

To note about this clonotype: This may be a read error, as it is one base from a much larger clone. The chain joins TRBV12-3 or TRBV12-4 to TRBJ2-3, with TRBD1 as a possible D gene (5 bases). Near its end, the DNA agrees better with TRBJ1-5, so the J call may be wrong. CDR3 length: 14 amino acids. The CDR3 DNA is TGTGCCAGCAGTCGTAGCGGGGGAATAGATACGCAGCATTTT. Its translation: CASSRSGGIDTQHF.

This clonotype was observed at least ten times. The chain joins TRBV5-1 to TRBJ1-4; tentative D call: TRBD1 (5 bases). With 5 bases removed from V and 0 bases from J, the gap between germline ends came to 23 bases. CDR3 length equals 19 residues. Germline assignment: CDR1 SGHRS and CDR2 YFSETQ. In DNA, the CDR3 is TGCGCCAGCAGATTACGCCCCATCCAGGGCCCTACAACTAATGAAAAACTGTTTTTT. Translated, it gives CASRLRPIQGPTTNEKLFF.

This clonotype was found many times. The chain joins TRBV5-4 to TRBJ2-3, with 8 bases fitting TRBD1. V dropped 4 bases and J dropped 3; count of bases not matched to a gene: 10. CDR3 length: 16 amino acids. Germline V gene lookup returns CDR1 SGHNT and CDR2 YYREEE (reference sequence). CDR3 sequence (DNA): TGTGCCAGCAGCAAGGAAGCAGGGGGCCTGACAGATACGCAGTATTTT. Translating it yields CASSKEAGGLTDTQYF. Filled out from reference TRBV5-4 and TRBJ2-3, the complete variable domain reads ETGVTQSPTHLIKTRGQQVTLRCSSQSGHNTVSWYQQALGQGPQFIFQYYREEENGRGNFPPRFSGLQFPNYSSELNVNALELDDSALYLCASSKEAGGLTDTQYFGPGTRLTVL.

The gene calls are TRBV11-2 and TRBJ2-1; 7 positions match TRBD1. CDR1 is SGHAT and CDR2 is FQNNGV in the germline V gene. V trimming: 8 bases; J trimming: 5 bases; junction bases outside the gene matches: 15. The length of the CDR3 is 16 residues. CDR3 in amino acids: CASGQGRGQMNNEQFF. The CDR3 bases are TGTGCCAGCGGCCAAGGAAGGGGACAGATGAACAATGAGCAGTTCTTC.

This clonotype was counted between two and nine times. One base away lies a much larger clone, so this may be a sequencing read error. DNA for the CDR3: TGCAGTGCTCTCGGGACAGGGGGGGACACTGAGCAGTTCTTC. It encodes CSALGTGGDTEQFF. This rearrangement joins TRBV20-1 to TRBJ2-1; 11 nucleotides match TRBD1. The CDR3 extends over 14 amino acids. Per germline, CDR1 DFQATT and CDR2 SNEGSKA (reference sequence). The V segment lost 5 bases and the J segment 9 bases; nucleotides outside the gene matches: 9.

This clonotype came up many times. In nucleotides, the CDR3 is TGTGCCAGTAGTATACTCAGGGAAGCTTTCTTT. Its translation: CASSILREAFF. The V and J genes are TRBV19 and TRBJ1-1; D remains ambiguous. The ends were cut back, 2 bases at V and 8 bases at J, with 6 bases in the middle. Germline assignment: CDR1 LNHDA and CDR2 SQIVND (reference sequence). This CDR3 contains 11 residues.